A single sample gave rise to the 5 T cell receptor beta chains below, sequenced in a study of CD8+ T cells in alopecia areata. RNA was extracted and reverse transcribed into cDNA as the sequencing template. Sequencing was performed with immunoSEQ multiplex PCR; in TCRdb, only in-frame clones are kept and a portion is missing. The table shows around 150,000 clones, with under 70% occurring only once. Regarding treatment: oral pan-JAK inhibitor, 5-10 mg twice daily. The starting material was CD4+ T cells sorted from blood, obtained at week 4, from a patient treated with tofacitinib. The receptors were gathered from a human donor with alopecia areata.

In this sample, this clone turned up a few times. V usage is TRBV29-1 and J usage is TRBJ2-6; TRBD2 is a possible D gene (5 bases). Germline assignment: CDR1 SQVTM and CDR2 ANQGSEA. This CDR3 has 16 amino acids. Deletions cut 5 bases from V and 0 bases from J, with 14 bases between. DNA for the CDR3: TGCAGCGTTAATACGAGGGCCCTCTCTGGGGCCAACGTCCTGACTTTC. It codes for CSVNTRALSGANVLTF.

This clone showed up just a few times. The V call is TRBV29-1, the J call TRBJ1-2; tentative D call: TRBD1 (6 bases). This CDR3 spans 12 amino acids. CDR1 and CDR2 from the germline V gene are SQVTM and ANQGSEA. V was shortened by 4 bases and J by 5 bases, with 11 bases between the two germline ends. The chain's CDR3 is CSVAGAGYGYTF. DNA for the CDR3: TGCAGCGTTGCAGGGGCAGGGTATGGCTACACCTTC.

In DNA, the CDR3 is TGTGCCAGCAGCCCCTTTCGCGGGGGATCCTACGAGCAGTACTTC. Encoded protein: CASSPFRGGSYEQYF. V usage is TRBV27 and J usage is TRBJ2-7, with 7 bases lining up with TRBD2. The junction had 9 bases not matched to a gene; V was cut back by 6 bases and J by 1 base. Germline CDR1 and CDR2: MNHEY and SMNVEV (reference sequence). The CDR3 spans 15 residues.

V and J are TRBV9 and TRBJ2-2, with 12 bases identical to TRBD2. The CDR3 has 18 amino acids. J gave up 1 base and V 1 base, and 5 bases lay outside the gene matches. The germline V gene encodes CDR1 SGDLS and CDR2 YYNGEE. The CDR3 sequence: CASSVSTSGGRNTGELFF. In nucleotides, the CDR3 is TGTGCCAGCAGCGTATCGACTAGCGGGGGCCGGAACACCGGGGAGCTGTTTTTT.

The rearrangement joins TRBV5-6 to TRBJ1-4; D possibly corresponds to TRBD1 (6 bases). Germline loops: CDR1 SGHDT, CDR2 YYEEEE. V was clipped by 4 bases and J by 7 bases, with 17 bases between them. CDR3 length equals 15 residues. Here the CDR3 reads CASSTRQARTEKLFF. Here the CDR3 DNA reads TGTGCCAGCAGCACCAGACAGGCGCGCACTGAAAAACTGTTTTTT. The full variable domain, completed using reference TRBV5-6 and TRBJ1-4, is DAGVTQSPTHLIKTRGQQVTLRCSPKSGHDTVSWYQQALGQGPQFIFQYYEEEERQRGNFPDRFSGHQFPNYSSELNVNALLLGDSALYLCASSTRQARTEKLFFGSGTQLSVL.